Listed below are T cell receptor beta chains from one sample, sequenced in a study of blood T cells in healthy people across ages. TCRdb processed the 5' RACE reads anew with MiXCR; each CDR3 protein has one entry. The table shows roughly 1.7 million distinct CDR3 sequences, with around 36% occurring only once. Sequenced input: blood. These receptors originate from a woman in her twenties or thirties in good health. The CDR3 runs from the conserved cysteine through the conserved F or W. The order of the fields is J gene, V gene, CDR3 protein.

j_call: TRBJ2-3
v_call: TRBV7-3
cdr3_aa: CASSLSRDADTQYF

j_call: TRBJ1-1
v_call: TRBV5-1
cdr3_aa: CASSLAFPTGKQNTEAFF

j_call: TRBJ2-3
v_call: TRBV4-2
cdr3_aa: CASSQELAGGGTDTQYF

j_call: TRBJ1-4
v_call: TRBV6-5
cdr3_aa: CASRDRAGEKLFF

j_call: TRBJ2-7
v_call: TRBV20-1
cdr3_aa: CSADRPGVSYEQYF

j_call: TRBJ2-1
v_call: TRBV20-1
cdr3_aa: CSASIGLRAGVGNEQFF

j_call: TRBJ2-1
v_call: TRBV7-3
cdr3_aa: CASSWDTYNNEQFF

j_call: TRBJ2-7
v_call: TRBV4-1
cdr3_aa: CASSLDLTGGGYEQYF

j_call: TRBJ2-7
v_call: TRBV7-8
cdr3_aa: CASSFPSTAAGEQYF

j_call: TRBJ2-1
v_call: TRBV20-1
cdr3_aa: CSASSYGRGTYNEQFF

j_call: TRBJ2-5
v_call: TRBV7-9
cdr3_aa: CASSSTGLAGGETQYF

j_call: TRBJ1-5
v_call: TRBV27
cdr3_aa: CASSFQGSQPQHF

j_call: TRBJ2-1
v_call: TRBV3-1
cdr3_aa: CASNGGTHEQFF

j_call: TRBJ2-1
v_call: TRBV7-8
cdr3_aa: CASSLGGPKRPSDEQFF

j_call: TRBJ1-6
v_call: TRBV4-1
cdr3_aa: CASSQTELSYNSPLHF

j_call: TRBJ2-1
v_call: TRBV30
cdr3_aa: CAWSVLRSFDEQFF

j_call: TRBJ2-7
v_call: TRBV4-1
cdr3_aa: CASSQGGTGGRYEQYF

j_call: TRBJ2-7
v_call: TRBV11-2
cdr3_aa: CASSSGLARGEQYF

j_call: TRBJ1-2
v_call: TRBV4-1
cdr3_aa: CASSQVRAENYGYTF

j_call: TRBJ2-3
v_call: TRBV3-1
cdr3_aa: CASSQGVLAGGPDTQYF

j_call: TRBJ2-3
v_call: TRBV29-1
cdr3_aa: CSVAPTRLAGLSTDTQYF

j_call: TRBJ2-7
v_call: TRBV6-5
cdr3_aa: CASSPRGSGLQYF

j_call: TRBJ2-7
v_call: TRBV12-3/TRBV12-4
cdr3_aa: CASSLAGKGDEQYF

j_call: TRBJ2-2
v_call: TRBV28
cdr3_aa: CASRPRQGGNTGELFF

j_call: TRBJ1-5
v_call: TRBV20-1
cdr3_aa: CSARDYGQGSNQPQHF

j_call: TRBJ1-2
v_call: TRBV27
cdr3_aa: CASSLSHVNYGYTF

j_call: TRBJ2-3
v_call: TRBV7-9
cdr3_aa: CASSPREGGSTDTQYF

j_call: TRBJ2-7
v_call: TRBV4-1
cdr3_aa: CASSQDSLRGQYF

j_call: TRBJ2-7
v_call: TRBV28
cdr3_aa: CASSLRLGDRETYEQYF

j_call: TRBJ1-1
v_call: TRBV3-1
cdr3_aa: CASGDVNTEAFF

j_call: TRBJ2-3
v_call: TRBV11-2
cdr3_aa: CASSLGTSGSLVTDTQYF

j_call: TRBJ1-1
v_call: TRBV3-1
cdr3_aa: CASSQIEAEAFF

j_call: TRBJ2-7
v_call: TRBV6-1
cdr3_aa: CASSPRVGGASYEQYF

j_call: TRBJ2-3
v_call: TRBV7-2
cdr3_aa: CASSFPFGRGVTSTDTQYF

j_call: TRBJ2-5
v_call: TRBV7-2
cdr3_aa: CASSLDPGGGETQYF

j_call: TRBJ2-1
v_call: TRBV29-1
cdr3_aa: CSGDKTGGNEQFF

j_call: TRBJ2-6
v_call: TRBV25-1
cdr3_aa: CASSSPRGKEGDSGANVLTF

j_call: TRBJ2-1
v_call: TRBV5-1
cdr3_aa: CASSPTSTRNEQFF

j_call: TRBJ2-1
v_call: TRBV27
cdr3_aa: CASSPLSDSSYNEQFF

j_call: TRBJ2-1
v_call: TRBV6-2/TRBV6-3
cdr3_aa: CASSYPPEEQFF

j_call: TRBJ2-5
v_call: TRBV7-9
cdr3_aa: CASSLDPLGGGTRYF

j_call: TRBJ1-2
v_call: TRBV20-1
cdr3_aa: CSAIGGSYGYTF

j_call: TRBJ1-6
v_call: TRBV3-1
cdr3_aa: CASSQGTESPLHF

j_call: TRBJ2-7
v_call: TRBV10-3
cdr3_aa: CAISTTTLVYEQYF

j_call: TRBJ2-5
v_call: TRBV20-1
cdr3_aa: CSASGLAGGIPETQYF

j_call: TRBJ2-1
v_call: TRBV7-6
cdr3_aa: CASSPMGQEQFF

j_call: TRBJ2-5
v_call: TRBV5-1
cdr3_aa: CASSLEAGGETQYF

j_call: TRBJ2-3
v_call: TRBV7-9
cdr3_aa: CASSSRSGFGADTQYF

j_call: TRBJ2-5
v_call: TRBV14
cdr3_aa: CASSRGTVQYF

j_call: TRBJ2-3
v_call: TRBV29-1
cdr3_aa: CSVDLLDTQYF

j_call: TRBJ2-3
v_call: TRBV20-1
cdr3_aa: CSAEGLAATDTQYF

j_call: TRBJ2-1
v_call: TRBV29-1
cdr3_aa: CSVLAGGSFSYNEQFF

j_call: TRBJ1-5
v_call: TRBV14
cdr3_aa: CASSHPGIRTGPNQPQHF

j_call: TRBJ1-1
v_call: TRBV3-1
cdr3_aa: CASRALPGLEAFF

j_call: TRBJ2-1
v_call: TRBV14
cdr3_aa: CASSRNGGQGPYNEQFF

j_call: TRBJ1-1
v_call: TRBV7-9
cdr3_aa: CASSLERGRNTEAFF

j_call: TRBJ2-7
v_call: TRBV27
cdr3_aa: CASRATYSGSSYEQYF

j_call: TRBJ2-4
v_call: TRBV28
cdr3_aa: CASSFRVLKNIQYF

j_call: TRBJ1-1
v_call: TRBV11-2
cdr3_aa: CASSLIQGLEAFF

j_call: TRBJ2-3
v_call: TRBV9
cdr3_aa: CASSVGGTGSTDTQYF